A selection of T cell receptor beta chains follows, all from one sample in a study of blood T cell repertoires in COVID-19. Only in-frame clones appear in the TCRdb table, and some are missing; sequencing was by immunoSEQ multiplex PCR. The table shows hundreds of thousands of clones, with roughly nine tenths occurring only once. The material sequenced was PBMCs or T cells enriched from blood (not recorded which). All receptors derive from a woman in her 30s who had recovered from COVID-19. Both conserved end residues are part of each CDR3. D genes are given only for firm matches. Clone size is not always given. Where it is, it says once, few, many or a class for expanded clones.

j_gene	abundance	v_gene	d_gene	CDR3nt	CDR3aa
TRBJ1-4	.	TRBV25-1	.	TGTGCCAGCAGTGGACGAAGCTCCCAGGGTTTAGGTGAAAAACTGTTTTTT	CASSGRSSQGLGEKLFF
TRBJ1-2	.	TRBV12-3/TRBV12-4	.	TGCGTAGTACAGAAATCTAACTATGGCTACACCTTC	CVVQKSNYGYTF
TRBJ1-1	.	TRBV28	TRBD1	TGTGCCAGCAGCCACGGACAGGCGACCACTGAAGCTTTCTTT	CASSHGQATTEAFF
TRBJ2-5	.	TRBV10-2	.	TGCGCCAGCAGTGAGGTCCAGTTCCAAGAGACCCAGTACTTC	CASSEVQFQETQYF
TRBJ1-1	.	TRBV10-3	.	TGTGCCATCAGTGATGGCCTCACTGAAGCTTTCTTT	CAISDGLTEAFF
TRBJ1-1	.	TRBV27	.	TGTGCCAGCAGTCGTTTCGGCACTGAAGCTTTCTTT	CASSRFGTEAFF
TRBJ2-3	once	TRBV6-5	TRBD2	TGTGCCAGCAGACACGGGGGGAATACGCAGTATTTT	CASRHGGNTQYF
TRBJ2-1	.	TRBV10-3	TRBD2	TGTGCCATCAGTCGAGTCCCCAGCGGGGGGGCCGGTGAGCAGTTCTTC	CAISRVPSGGAGEQFF
TRBJ1-3	few	TRBV2	.	TGTGCCAGCAGCCGCACGAGGGAGGCTGGAAACACCATATATTTT	CASSRTREAGNTIYF
TRBJ2-1	.	TRBV10-3	TRBD1	TGTGCCATCGGACCGAGACAGGGGTCCTACAATGAGCAGTTCTTC	CAIGPRQGSYNEQFF
TRBJ2-7	.	TRBV20-1	TRBD2	TGCAGTGCTAGTACGCATAGCGGGGGGGCGAACGAGCAGTACTTC	CSASTHSGGANEQYF
TRBJ1-2	.	TRBV4-3	.	TGCGCCAGCAGCCAAAATGGACAATACGGCTACACCTTC	CASSQNGQYGYTF
TRBJ2-2	.	TRBV5-6	TRBD1	TGTGCCAGCAGTGCGACCGGGACAGACGCCCGGGAGCTGTTTTTT	CASSATGTDARELFF
TRBJ1-2	.	TRBV28	.	TGTGCCAGCAGCCTCCCGGGACTTGGCTACACCTTC	CASSLPGLGYTF
TRBJ2-3	.	TRBV27	.	TGTGCCAGCAGTCTCGGACAGAATACGCAGTATTTT	CASSLGQNTQYF
TRBJ2-1	.	TRBV9	.	TGTGCCAGCAGCGTAGGCATACAGAGGGATCTCTATGAGCAGTTCTTC	CASSVGIQRDLYEQFF
TRBJ1-3	.	TRBV4-2	.	TGTGCCAGCAGCCAAGATTTTCTAGGGGGCTCTGGAAACACCATATATTTT	CASSQDFLGGSGNTIYF
TRBJ1-1	.	TRBV5-1	.	TGCGCCAGCAGCTCGGTGAACACTGAAGCTTTCTTT	CASSSVNTEAFF
TRBJ1-1	few	TRBV29-1	TRBD1	TGCAGCGTTTATAGGACAGGGTTCACTGAAGCTTTCTTT	CSVYRTGFTEAFF
TRBJ1-2	.	TRBV10-3	.	TGTGCCATCACCGAGTGGGGCCCACGGGGCTACACCTTC	CAITEWGPRGYTF
TRBJ2-4	.	TRBV5-1	TRBD1	TGCGCCAGCAGCCCTAGACAGGGTAGAAACATTCAGTACTTC	CASSPRQGRNIQYF
TRBJ1-4	.	TRBV15	.	TGTGCCACCAGCTCCCCCCAGGTGAATGAAAAACTGTTTTTT	CATSSPQVNEKLFF
TRBJ1-1	.	TRBV28	.	TGTGCCAGCAGGTGGCCGTGGAACACTGAAGCTTTCTTT	CASRWPWNTEAFF
TRBJ1-5	.	TRBV10-3	.	TGTGCCATCAGTGGAGGGTATAGCAATCAGCCCCAGCATTTT	CAISGGYSNQPQHF
TRBJ2-7	.	TRBV7-9	TRBD1	TGTGCCAGCAACGACAGGGTCTCCTACGAGCAGTACTTC	CASNDRVSYEQYF
TRBJ2-2	.	TRBV5-5	.	TGTGCCAGCAGCTTTGGAAGGGGATTTAGAGACGGGGAGCTGTTTTTT	CASSFGRGFRDGELFF
TRBJ2-2	.	TRBV2	TRBD2	TGTGCCAGCATCCCGGGACTAGCGACCGGGGAGCTGTTTTTT	CASIPGLATGELFF
TRBJ1-3	.	TRBV24-1	TRBD1	TGTGCCACCAGTGACGCCGGGACAGCTGGAAACACCATATATTTT	CATSDAGTAGNTIYF
TRBJ1-3	.	TRBV5-1	.	TGCGCCAGCAGCTTGGTGCCAGGGGCTGGAAACACCATATATTTT	CASSLVPGAGNTIYF
TRBJ2-1	.	TRBV7-8	TRBD2	TGTGCCAGCAGCCGAGCGGGGGGGTTTACCTACAATGAGCAGTTCTTC	CASSRAGGFTYNEQFF
TRBJ1-6	.	TRBV7-2	TRBD1	TGTGCCAGCAGCTTAGCGCGCTATCAGGGGGGAGATTCACCCCTCCACTTT	CASSLARYQGGDSPLHF
TRBJ2-3	.	TRBV11-2	TRBD2	TGTGCCAGCAGCGTAAGCGGGGGGGCCGCAGATACGCAGTATTTT	CASSVSGGAADTQYF
TRBJ1-4	.	TRBV28	TRBD1	TGTGCCAGCAGCTCTTCAACAGGGGGCTTCTTAAGAGAAAAACTGTTTTTT	CASSSSTGGFLREKLFF
TRBJ2-5	.	TRBV19	TRBD1	TGTGCCAGTAGTATGGGGCAGGGGGCCCAAGAGACCCAGTACTTC	CASSMGQGAQETQYF
TRBJ1-2	.	TRBV5-1	.	TGCGCCAGCAGCTTGGGCGGGGCCCTTAACTATGGCTACACCTTC	CASSLGGALNYGYTF
TRBJ1-6	.	TRBV6-5	TRBD1	TGTGCCAGCAGCGACAGGGGCGCTCCTAATTCACCCCTCCACTTT	CASSDRGAPNSPLHF
TRBJ1-1	.	TRBV10-2	.	TGCGCCAGCAGTGAGTCGATGCCGGGGTTCACTGAAGCTTTCTTT	CASSESMPGFTEAFF
TRBJ1-4	.	TRBV6-5	.	TGTGCCACCGAAATCGGGCAGGGTCAGGAAAAACTGTTTTTT	CATEIGQGQEKLFF
TRBJ2-1	.	TRBV11-2	TRBD2	TGTGCCAGCAGCTCCGGGACTAGCGAGACAATGAAGCAGTTCTTC	CASSSGTSETMKQFF
TRBJ1-2	.	TRBV14	.	TGTGCCAGCAGCCAAGGTCCGGCTAACTATGGCTACACCTTC	CASSQGPANYGYTF
TRBJ1-6	.	TRBV2	TRBD1	TGTGCCAGCAGTCGGACAGGTTACTCACCCCTCCACTTT	CASSRTGYSPLHF
TRBJ1-5	.	TRBV12-3/TRBV12-4	.	TGTGCCAGCGGACACAAAAATCAGCCCCAGCATTTT	CASGHKNQPQHF